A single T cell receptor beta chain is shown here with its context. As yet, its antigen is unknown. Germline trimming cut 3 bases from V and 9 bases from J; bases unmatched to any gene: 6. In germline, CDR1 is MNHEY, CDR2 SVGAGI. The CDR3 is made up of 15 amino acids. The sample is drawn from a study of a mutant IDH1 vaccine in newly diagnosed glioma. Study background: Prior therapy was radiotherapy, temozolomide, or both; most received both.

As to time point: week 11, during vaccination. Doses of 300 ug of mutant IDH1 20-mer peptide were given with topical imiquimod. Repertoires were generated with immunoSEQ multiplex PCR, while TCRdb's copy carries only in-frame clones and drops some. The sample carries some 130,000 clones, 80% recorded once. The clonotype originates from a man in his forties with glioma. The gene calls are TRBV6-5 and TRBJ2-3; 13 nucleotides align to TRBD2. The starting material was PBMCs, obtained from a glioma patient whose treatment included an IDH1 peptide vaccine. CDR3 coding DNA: TGTGCCAGCAGTTATAGGACTAGCGGGGGAGAGACGCAGTATTTT. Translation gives CASSYRTSGGETQYF.